One and the same sample provided the 8 T cell receptor beta chains below, sequenced in a study of T-cell reconstitution after alpha-beta-depleted transplantation in children. Unique molecular identifiers were incorporated during preparation of the TCRbeta library. Via MiXCR, TCRdb re-called the PCR reads, giving one row per CDR3 protein. In the table there are just over 950,000 distinct CDR3 sequences, about 29% of which are singletons. Here the sequenced sample was PBMCs, mostly from graft donor cells, taken 360 days after TCRalphabeta/CD19-depleted stem cell transplant. These receptors all stem from a boy under two years old who had a stem cell transplant for SCID, so the T cells may come from the graft donor.

V gene TRBV5-1 combines with J gene TRBJ1-1; D unresolved. Germline values: CDR1 SGHRS, CDR2 YFSETQ. The CDR3 has 14 residues. Trimming stripped 0 bases from V and 6 bases from J, with 12 bases between. CDR3 loop: CASSLGTVVPEAFF. The CDR3 nucleotides read TGCGCCAGCAGCTTGGGGACCGTCGTCCCTGAAGCTTTCTTT.

The rearrangement links TRBV20-1 to TRBJ2-4; the D gene is possibly TRBD2 (6 bases). The V gene lost 6 bases and the J gene lost 3 bases, with 21 bases spanning the gap. CDR1 is DFQATT, CDR2 SNEGSKA, per germline (reference sequence). The CDR3 loop spans 16 amino acids. The CDR3 region is CSARGSQVLGKNIQYF. The CDR3, as DNA: TGCAGTGCCCGGGGGAGTCAGGTGCTAGGCAAAAACATTCAGTACTTC.

The CDR3 loop is CASSSLGGNIQYF. The CDR3 DNA reads TGTGCCAGCAGCTCCCTGGGGGGAAACATTCAGTACTTC. The J gene is TRBJ2-4, the V gene TRBV12-3 or TRBV12-4, with D perhaps matching TRBD2 (6 bases). Trimming cost V 6 bases and J 6 bases, with 12 bases left between them. CDR3 length equals 13 residues.

In its sample, this clonotype was seen many times. The chain has TRBV21-1 and TRBJ2-7; TRBD1 reflects the table's D call only, with no check against the DNA. TRBV21-1 is deemed a pseudogene. This CDR3 is built from 13 residues. CDR3 in amino acids: CASTMRDTYEQYF. CDR3 DNA sequence: TGTGCCAGCACCATGCGGGACACCTACGAGCAGTACTTC.

The chain links TRBV5-6 to TRBJ1-2; possible D gene TRBD1, 5 bases. The CDR3 is 14 residues long. CDR1 is SGHDT and CDR2 is YYEEEE in the germline V gene. V lost 4 bases to trimming and J lost 3 bases, with 13 bases between them. The CDR3 protein is CASSPDGGDYGYTF. The CDR3 nucleotides read TGTGCCAGCAGCCCCGATGGGGGGGACTATGGCTACACCTTC.

This clonotype has just a few counts. J is TRBJ1-1 and V is TRBV7-9; D may be TRBD1 (6 bases). Trimming took 5 bases from V and 4 from J, leaving 11 bases between them. CDR1 and CDR2 (germline): SEHNR, FQNEAQ (reference sequence). This CDR3 spans 13 amino acids. CDR3 protein: CASSPDRFTEAFF. CDR3 nucleotides: TGTGCCAGCAGCCCCGACAGGTTCACTGAAGCTTTCTTT.

This clonotype appeared a few times. J is TRBJ2-7 and V is TRBV7-8, with D maybe TRBD2 (6 bases). This CDR3 region has 15 residues. Germline V gene lookup returns CDR1 SGHVS and CDR2 FQNEAQ. With 0 bases removed from V and 5 bases from J, the gap between germline ends came to 14 bases. CDR3 bases: TGTGCCAGCAGCTTAGCGGAGGGGTCGGTCGACGAGCAGTACTTC. Amino acids: CASSLAEGSVDEQYF.

This clonotype was picked up many times. The V call is TRBV20-1, the J call TRBJ2-7; 9 bases match TRBD2. The trim removed 3 bases at V and 2 bases at J, leaving 5 bases unmatched. The CDR3 sequence is 14 residues long. Per the germline V gene, CDR1 is DFQATT and CDR2 is SNEGSKA (reference sequence). CDR3 sequence: CSARKTSGPYEQYF. The DNA of the CDR3 is TGCAGTGCTAGGAAGACTAGCGGCCCCTACGAGCAGTACTTC.